Reported below is one T cell receptor beta chain. These data originate in a study of blood T cell repertoires in COVID-19. The wider study: The United States, Italy and Spain were the sources of the acute and convalescent COVID-19 samples.

While infection was still active, Seattle patients were enrolled and then followed longitudinally. Per the original methods: Estimates of nucleated cell counts were drawn from the amplification of reference gene primers. The table came from immunoSEQ multiplex PCR; TCRdb's copy has only in-frame clones and leaves some out. V, J and clone size were drawn from that table, and D and trimming were deduced from the DNA. The table has a few hundred thousand clones, about 90% seen once. The sequence derives from a young woman with COVID-19, enrolled during active disease. Sequenced input: peripheral blood.

CDR3: CASSWTGDDQPQHF. The DNA for the CDR3 is TGTGCCAGTAGTTGGACAGGGGATGATCAGCCCCAGCATTTT. This chain links TRBV19 with TRBJ1-5, with 9 positions matching TRBD1. Losses at the gene ends were 5 bases for V and 5 bases for J; bases not matched to a gene: 4. In germline, CDR1 is LNHDA, CDR2 SQIVND (reference sequence). This CDR3 has 14 residues.